These T cell receptor beta chains were read from a single sample in a study of beta chain features in type 1 diabetes. Here immunoSEQ multiplex PCR was the method, and the copy in TCRdb shows in-frame clones only, minus some. The table lists 300,000 to 400,000 clones, approximately 11% of them singletons, with around 0.015% in the top ten. The sample taken for sequencing was naive CD4+ T cells from blood. The source is a woman between 25 and 40 years old in good health. The CDR3 runs from the conserved cysteine through the conserved F or W. D genes are given only for firm matches. A row's size may be missing; if present it is once, few, many or a size class.

clone_size j_call v_call d_call cdr3_nt cdr3_aa
few TRBJ2-1 TRBV29-1 TRBD1 TGCAGCGCTGCGGGACAGGGATACAATGAGCAGTTCTTC CSAAGQGYNEQFF
few TRBJ2-1 TRBV5-4 TRBD2 TGTGCCAGCAGCTTGGGGCCGACTAGCGGGATCGCAGCCAATGAGCAGTTCTTC CASSLGPTSGIAANEQFF
- TRBJ2-2 TRBV5-1 TRBD2 TGCGCCAGCAGCTCGGGACTAGCGGGAGTATACGGGGAGCTGTTTTTT CASSSGLAGVYGELFF
- TRBJ2-2 TRBV2 TRBD1 TGTGCCAGCCGGACAGGAGCGAACACCGGGGAGCTGTTTTTT CASRTGANTGELFF
- TRBJ1-5 TRBV30 - TGTGCCTGGAGTGGACAGATCAATCAGCCCCAGCATTTT CAWSGQINQPQHF
few TRBJ2-7 TRBV4-1 TRBD2 TGCGCCAGCAGCCAAGAAAGGACTAGTGGCTTCCTCTCCTACGAGCAGTACTTC CASSQERTSGFLSYEQYF
- TRBJ2-2 TRBV11-2 - TGTGCCAGCAGCTTAGGACTATCCCGTACCGGGGAGCTGTTTTTT CASSLGLSRTGELFF
few TRBJ1-4 TRBV25-1 - TGTGCCAGCAGTGAATTTTCGGCAGCAGCGAATGAAAAACTGTTTTTT CASSEFSAAANEKLFF
- TRBJ2-2 TRBV25-1 TRBD2 TGTGCCAGCAGTAAGACTAGCGTAGCCGGGGAGCTGTTTTTT CASSKTSVAGELFF
- TRBJ2-5 TRBV9 TRBD1 TGTGCCAGCAGCGTAGGTGGGACAGGGGGGAACCAAGAGACCCAGTACTTC CASSVGGTGGNQETQYF
- TRBJ2-3 TRBV7-3 TRBD1 TGTGCCAGCAGCGCAGACAGGGGGCACCCGCAGTATTTT CASSADRGHPQYF
- TRBJ2-7 TRBV7-2 - TGTGCCAGCAGCTTAGCCGCCGGACTCCCGAGCCCCTACGAGCAGTACTTC CASSLAAGLPSPYEQYF
- TRBJ2-7 TRBV28 - TGTGCCAGCAGTTTCAGGGGTTACCAGTACTTC CASSFRGYQYF
few TRBJ2-7 TRBV10-3 TRBD2 TGTGCCATCAGTGATCTAGCGGGGGCTCCCTCCTACGAGCAGTACTTC CAISDLAGAPSYEQYF
few TRBJ1-2 TRBV6-5 - TGTGCCAGCAGTTACTATTCCGGAGCTAACTATGGCTACACCTTC CASSYYSGANYGYTF
few TRBJ1-5 TRBV11-2 TRBD1 TGTGCCAGCAGCGCCGGGACAGGGTTTCAGCCCCAGCATTTT CASSAGTGFQPQHF
- TRBJ1-4 TRBV5-4 TRBD1 TGTGCCAGCAGCATGGGACAGGGGTTCGTAGAAGGAAAACTGTTTTTT CASSMGQGFVEGKLFF
few TRBJ1-5 TRBV30 - TGTGCCTGGAGTGTACGGGAAAATCAGCCCCAGCATTTT CAWSVRENQPQHF
- TRBJ2-5 TRBV7-2 - TGTGCCAGCAGCCTAGATACAGGTTCGCAAGAGACCCAGTACTTC CASSLDTGSQETQYF
- TRBJ2-3 TRBV30 TRBD1 TGTGCCTGGAGGTTGGGACAGGAGATAAGCACAGATACGCAGTATTTT CAWRLGQEISTDTQYF
- TRBJ2-1 TRBV23-1 TRBD2 TGCGCCAGCAATAACGGGAGGTACAATGAGCAGTTCTTC CASNNGRYNEQFF
- TRBJ2-1 TRBV18 TRBD2 TGTGCCAGCTCACCACCTGCGGGAGGGACCTACAATGAGCAGTTCTTC CASSPPAGGTYNEQFF
few TRBJ2-3 TRBV28 - TGTGCCAGTCAAGGGGGGGCCGTCGGCACAGATACGCAGTATTTT CASQGGAVGTDTQYF
once TRBJ2-7 TRBV1 - TGCACCAGCAGCCAGGGGACTAGCGGAGAATACTACGAGCAGTACTTC CTSSQGTSGEYYEQYF
few TRBJ2-3 TRBV7-3 - TGTGCCAGCAAACCCGAAAGAAATGCGGATACGCAGTATTTT CASKPERNADTQYF
few TRBJ2-2 TRBV11-3 TRBD1 TGTGCCAGCAGCCCGGGACAGGGAAACACCGGGGAGCTGTTTTTT CASSPGQGNTGELFF
- TRBJ2-5 TRBV9 - TGTGCCAGCAGCGTAATCGGAGAGACCCAGTACTTC CASSVIGETQYF
few TRBJ2-1 TRBV4-3 TRBD2 TGCGCCAGCAGCCAGGGAGCTAGCGGGAGCTCCTACAATGAGCAGTTCTTC CASSQGASGSSYNEQFF
- TRBJ1-2 TRBV20-1 TRBD1 TGCAGTGCTAGGACAGGGGATGGCTACACCTTC CSARTGDGYTF
few TRBJ2-7 TRBV9 - TGTGCCAGCAGCAAAACAGTATCCTACGAGCAGTACTTC CASSKTVSYEQYF
few TRBJ1-2 TRBV7-9 - TGTGCCAGCAGCCGCAGGAGGGAAGGGGACTATGGCTACACCTTC CASSRRREGDYGYTF